The 9 T cell receptor beta chains given below trace back to one sample, sequenced in a study of cytomegalovirus exposure and HLA in healthy donors. 60 Vbeta and 13 Jbeta primers were used in PCR. Method: immunoSEQ multiplex PCR; TCRdb's copy keeps in-frame clones and lacks some. Of some 240,000 clones in the sample, about nine tenths are singletons; the top ten hold 1.5% to 2%. Material for sequencing was PBMCs. These receptors originate from a girl aged 2 to 9 in good health and CMV-seronegative.

The chain uses TRBV5-1 and TRBJ2-3, with 9 bases fitting TRBD2. The CDR3 totals 16 residues. The V gene's germline CDR1 is SGHRS and CDR2 YFSETQ. With V trimmed by 0 bases and J by 1 base, 3 bases remained unmatched. Written as DNA, the CDR3 is TGCGCCAGCAGCTTGGGCGGGAGGGCCGGCACAGATACGCAGTATTTT. Amino acid sequence: CASSLGGRAGTDTQYF. Supplemented by reference TRBV5-1 and TRBJ2-3, the full variable domain reads KAGVTQTPRYLIKTRGQQVTLSCSPISGHRSVSWYQQTPGQGLQFLFEYFSETQRNKGNFPGRFSGRQFSNSRSEMNVSTLELGDSALYLCASSLGGRAGTDTQYFGPGTRLTVL.

The chain carries TRBV18 and TRBJ2-5, with D perhaps matching TRBD2 (6 bases). The CDR3 totals 14 residues. Trimming stripped 3 bases from V and 1 base from J, with 9 bases between. Germline V gene data show CDR1 as KGHSH and CDR2 as LQKENI. This chain's CDR3 is CASSPLGGQETQYF. As DNA, the CDR3 is TGTGCCAGCTCACCCCTGGGGGGCCAAGAGACCCAGTACTTC.

This clone turned up a few times. The CDR3 is CASSFLTASSTDTQYF. In DNA, the CDR3 is TGCGCCAGCAGCTTTTTAACAGCCTCTAGCACAGATACGCAGTATTTT. The J gene is TRBJ2-3, the V gene TRBV5-1; D is ambiguous. Trimming removed 2 bases from V and 0 bases from J, with 13 bases in between. The CDR3 has 16 amino acids. Germline V lookup: CDR1 SGHRS, CDR2 YFSETQ.

The gene calls are TRBV11-3 and TRBJ2-1, with 8 positions matching TRBD2. Germline values: CDR1 SGHNT, CDR2 YENEEA. This CDR3 has 17 residues. J gave up 4 bases and V 5 bases, and 13 bases lay outside the gene matches. This CDR3 reads CASSPRPGGGGYNEQFF. CDR3 DNA: TGTGCCAGCAGCCCCCGACCGGGGGGCGGGGGGTACAATGAGCAGTTCTTC.

As for this clone: Different DNA sequences within this sample yield the same CDR3. The genes are TRBV5-1 and TRBJ1-4; 12 nucleotides align to TRBD1. V was pared by 3 bases and J by 7 bases, with 4 bases of the junction left unmatched. Germline CDR1 reads SGHRS; CDR2 reads YFSETQ. The CDR3 totals 15 residues. CDR3 in amino acids: CASSSGTGGVEKLFF. CDR3 DNA: TGCGCCAGCAGCTCTGGGACAGGGGGCGTTGAAAAACTGTTTTTT.

The gene calls are TRBV29-1 and TRBJ2-1; a weak D match, TRBD2 (6 bases). V was shortened by 6 bases and J by 6 bases, with 9 bases between the two germline ends. Germline V gene lookup returns CDR1 SQVTM and CDR2 ANQGSEA. This CDR3 region has 11 residues. Here the CDR3 reads CSVGRSNEQFF. The CDR3 region has the DNA TGCAGCGTAGGGAGGTCCAATGAGCAGTTCTTC.

The chain couples TRBV6-4 to TRBJ2-1, with 11 bases matching TRBD2. In germline, CDR1 is MRHNA, CDR2 SNTAGT. The CDR3 consists of 15 residues. Unmatched junction bases numbered 4, after V lost 4 bases and J lost 5 bases. For the CDR3, the DNA is TGTGCCAGCAGTGTAGCGGGAGGGCCGAACAATGAGCAGTTCTTC. It yields the protein CASSVAGGPNNEQFF.

The chain links TRBV6-1 to TRBJ1-2; TRBD1 is a possible D gene (6 bases). The CDR3 length is 15 residues. The V end lost 5 bases, the J end lost 4 bases, and 17 bases lay between the germline ends. Germline V gene lookup returns CDR1 MNHNS and CDR2 SASEGT. CDR3 protein: CASSNRPGQSYGYTF. The CDR3 DNA reads TGTGCCAGCAGTAACCGCCCAGGACAGAGCTATGGCTACACCTTC.

This chain links TRBV10-2 with TRBJ1-2; D ambiguous. V was trimmed by 6 bases and J by 8 bases, leaving 7 bases between them. The CDR3 is made up of 10 amino acids. The germline CDR1 and CDR2 sequences are WSHSY and SAAADI. The DNA of the CDR3 is TGCGCCAGCAGGGGCCAGGGCTACACCTTC. Amino acids: CASRGQGYTF.